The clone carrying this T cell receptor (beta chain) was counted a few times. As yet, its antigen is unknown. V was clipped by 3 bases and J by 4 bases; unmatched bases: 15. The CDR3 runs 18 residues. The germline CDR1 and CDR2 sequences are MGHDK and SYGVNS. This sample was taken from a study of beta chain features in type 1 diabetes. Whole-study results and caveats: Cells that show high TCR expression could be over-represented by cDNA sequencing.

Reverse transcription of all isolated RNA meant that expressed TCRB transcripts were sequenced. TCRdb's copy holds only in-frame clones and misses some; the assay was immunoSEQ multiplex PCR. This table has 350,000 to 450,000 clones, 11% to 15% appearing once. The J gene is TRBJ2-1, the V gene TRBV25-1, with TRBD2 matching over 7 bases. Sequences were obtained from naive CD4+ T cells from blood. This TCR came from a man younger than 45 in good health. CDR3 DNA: TGTGCCAGCAGTGATAGAAGAATATACAGCGGGAAGTACAATGAGCAGTTCTTC. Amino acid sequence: CASSDRRIYSGKYNEQFF.